The T cell receptor (beta chain) described here comes from a study of vaccination and CD4 T cells after COVID-19. Turning to the study itself: Diagnosis preceded the drawing of post-COVID samples by a median 101 days (range 35 to 161). Median time from second vaccine dose to sampling was 72 days (14 to 241).

The Oncomine TCR Beta short-read assay was what sequenced the DNA obtained from cultured CD4+ T cells. TCRdb fed the PCR reads into MiXCR, producing one record per CDR3 protein. Of around 17,000 distinct CDR3 sequences listed, roughly 56% are singletons. The CDR3 sequence is 14 residues long. CDR1 and CDR2 (germline): DFQATT, SNEGSKA (reference sequence). Trimming cost V 2 bases and J 1 base; bases outside gene matches: 1. Of note for this clonotype: Its antigen remains unidentified.

The treatment: approximately 11-day PBMC culture with coronavirus spike peptide pools or control peptides (ViraFEST assay). It was with about 10 IU/ml IL-2 and approximately 10 ug/ml peptide pools that roughly 2 million PBMCs per well were cultured. The specimen sequenced was CD4+ T cells from blood, cultured in vitro. This receptor was identified in a human donor who had recovered from COVID-19. The chain couples TRBV20-1 to TRBJ2-3; TRBD2 matches 9 bases. The CDR3 DNA reads TGCAGTGCTAGACCTAGCGGGGGCACAGATACGCAGTATTTT. It codes for CSARPSGGTDTQYF.